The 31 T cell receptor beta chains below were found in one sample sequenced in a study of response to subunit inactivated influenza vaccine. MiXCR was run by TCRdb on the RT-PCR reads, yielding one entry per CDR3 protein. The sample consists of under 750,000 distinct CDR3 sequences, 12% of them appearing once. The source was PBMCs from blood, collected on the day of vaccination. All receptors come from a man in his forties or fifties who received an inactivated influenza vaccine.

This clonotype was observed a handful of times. The CDR3 protein is CASSLPGQGSYNEQFF. For the CDR3, the DNA is TGTGCCAGCAGTCTCCCGGGACAGGGCTCCTACAATGAGCAGTTCTTC. The rearrangement links TRBV2 to TRBJ2-1; 9 nucleotides agree with TRBD1. The CDR3 runs to 16 residues. Germline lookup yields CDR1 SNHLY and CDR2 FYNNEI. With V trimmed by 5 bases and J by 0 bases, 5 bases remained unmatched.

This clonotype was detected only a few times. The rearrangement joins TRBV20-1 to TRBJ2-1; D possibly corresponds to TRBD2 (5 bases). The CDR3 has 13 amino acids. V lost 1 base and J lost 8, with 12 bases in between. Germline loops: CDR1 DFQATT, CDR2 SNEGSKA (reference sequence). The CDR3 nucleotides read TGCAGTGCTAGAGTCGGGAAGGAGTATGAGCAGTTCTTC. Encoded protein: CSARVGKEYEQFF.

The CDR3 sequence is CAISISPGLVYDEQFF. The CDR3, as DNA: TGTGCCATCAGCATATCTCCGGGACTAGTGTATGATGAGCAGTTCTTC. The chain recombines TRBV10-3 with TRBJ2-1; TRBD2 aligns across 8 bases. This CDR3 region has 16 residues. V lost 6 bases and J lost 8; bases outside the gene matches: 15. Germline V gene data show CDR1 as ENHRY and CDR2 as SYGVKD.

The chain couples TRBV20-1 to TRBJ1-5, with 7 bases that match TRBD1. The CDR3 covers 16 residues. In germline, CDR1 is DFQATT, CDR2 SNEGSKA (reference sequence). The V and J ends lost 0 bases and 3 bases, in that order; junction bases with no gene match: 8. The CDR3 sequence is CSARERGTGANQPQHF. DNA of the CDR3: TGCAGTGCTAGAGAGAGGGGTACAGGGGCCAATCAGCCCCAGCATTTT.

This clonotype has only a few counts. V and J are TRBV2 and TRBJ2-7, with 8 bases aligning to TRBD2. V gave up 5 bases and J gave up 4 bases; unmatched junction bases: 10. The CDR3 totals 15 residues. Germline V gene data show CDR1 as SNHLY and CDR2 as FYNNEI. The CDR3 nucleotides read TGTGCCAGCAGTCCGAGGACTAGCCGATCTTACGAGCAGTACTTC. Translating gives CASSPRTSRSYEQYF.

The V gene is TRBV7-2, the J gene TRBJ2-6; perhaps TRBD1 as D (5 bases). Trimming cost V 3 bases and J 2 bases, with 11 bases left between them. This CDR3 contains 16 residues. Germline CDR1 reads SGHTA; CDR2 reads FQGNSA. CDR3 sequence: CASSLGQPTGANVLTF. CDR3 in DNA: TGTGCCAGCAGCTTGGGGCAGCCAACTGGGGCCAACGTCCTGACTTTC.

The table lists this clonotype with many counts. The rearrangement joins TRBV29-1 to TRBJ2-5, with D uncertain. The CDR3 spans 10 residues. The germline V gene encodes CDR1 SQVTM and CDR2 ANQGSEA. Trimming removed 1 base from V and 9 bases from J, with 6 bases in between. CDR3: CSVEVRAQYF. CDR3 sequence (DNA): TGCAGCGTTGAAGTCCGGGCCCAGTACTTC.

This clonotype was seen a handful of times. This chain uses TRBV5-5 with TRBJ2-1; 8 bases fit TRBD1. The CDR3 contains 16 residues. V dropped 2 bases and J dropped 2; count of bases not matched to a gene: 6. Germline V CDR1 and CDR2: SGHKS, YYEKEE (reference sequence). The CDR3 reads CASSFDRGRTYNEQFF. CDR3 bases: TGTGCCAGCAGCTTCGACAGGGGAAGGACCTACAATGAGCAGTTCTTC.

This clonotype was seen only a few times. The CDR3 is CAVLGTTQETQYF. CDR3 sequence (DNA): TGTGCCGTCCTCGGGACTACACAAGAGACCCAGTACTTC. The rearrangement uses TRBV30 and TRBJ2-5; 7 nucleotides line up with TRBD2. The CDR3 totals 13 residues. From germline, CDR1 is GTSNPN and CDR2 SVGIG (reference sequence). With V trimmed by 8 bases and J by 2 bases, 8 bases remained unmatched.

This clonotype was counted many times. CDR3 sequence: CASSLDGVEAFF. CDR3 in DNA: TGCGCCAGCAGCTTGGACGGGGTCGAAGCTTTCTTT. The chain joins TRBV5-1 to TRBJ1-1; unclear D gene. V gave up 0 bases and J gave up 8 bases, with 8 bases separating them. The CDR3 has 12 residues. Germline V gene data show CDR1 as SGHRS and CDR2 as YFSETQ.

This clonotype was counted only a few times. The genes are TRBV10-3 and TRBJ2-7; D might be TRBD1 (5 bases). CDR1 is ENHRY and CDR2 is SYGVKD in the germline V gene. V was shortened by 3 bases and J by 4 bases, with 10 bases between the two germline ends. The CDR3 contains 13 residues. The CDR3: CAISELQGYEQYF. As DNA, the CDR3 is TGTGCCATCAGTGAACTTCAGGGTTACGAGCAGTACTTC.

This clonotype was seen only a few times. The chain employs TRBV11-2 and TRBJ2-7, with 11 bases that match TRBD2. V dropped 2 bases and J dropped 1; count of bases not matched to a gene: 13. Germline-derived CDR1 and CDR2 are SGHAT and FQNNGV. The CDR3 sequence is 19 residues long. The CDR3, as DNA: TGTGCCAGCAGCTTAACATTTAGGACTAGCGGGCGACTGTCCTACGAGCAGTACTTC. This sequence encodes CASSLTFRTSGRLSYEQYF. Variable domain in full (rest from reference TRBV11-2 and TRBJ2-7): EAGVAQSPRYKIIEKRQSVAFWCNPISGHATLYWYQQILGQGPKLLIQFQNNGVVDDSQLPKDRFSAERLKGVDSTLKIQPAKLEDSAVYLCASSLTFRTSGRLSYEQYFGPGTRLTVT.

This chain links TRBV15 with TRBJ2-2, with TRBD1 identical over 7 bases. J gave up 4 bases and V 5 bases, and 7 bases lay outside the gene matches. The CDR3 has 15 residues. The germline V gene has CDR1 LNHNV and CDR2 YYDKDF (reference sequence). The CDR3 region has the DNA TGTGCCACCAGCCGTCGACAGGGCGGCACCGGGGAGCTGTTTTTT. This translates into CATSRRQGGTGELFF. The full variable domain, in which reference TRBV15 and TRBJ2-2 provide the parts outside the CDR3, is DAMVIQNPRYQVTQFGKPVTLSCSQTLNHNVMYWYQQKSSQAPKLLFHYYDKDFNNEADTPDNFQSRRPNTSFCFLDIRSPGLGDTAMYLCATSRRQGGTGELFFGEGSRLTVL.

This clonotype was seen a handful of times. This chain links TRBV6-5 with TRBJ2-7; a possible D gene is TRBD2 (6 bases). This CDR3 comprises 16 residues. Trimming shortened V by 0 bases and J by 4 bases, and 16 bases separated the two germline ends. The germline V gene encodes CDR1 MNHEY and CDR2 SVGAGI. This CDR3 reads CASSYSTLGSGYEQYF. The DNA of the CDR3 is TGTGCCAGCAGTTACTCAACCCTCGGTAGCGGATACGAGCAGTACTTC.

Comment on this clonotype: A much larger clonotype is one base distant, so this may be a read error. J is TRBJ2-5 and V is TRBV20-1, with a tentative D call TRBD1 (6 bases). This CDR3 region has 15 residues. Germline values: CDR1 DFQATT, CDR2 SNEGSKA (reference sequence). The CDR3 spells CTASGAGAYQETQYF. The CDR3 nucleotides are TGCACTGCTAGTGGGGCAGGGGCGTACCAAGAGACCCAGTACTTC.

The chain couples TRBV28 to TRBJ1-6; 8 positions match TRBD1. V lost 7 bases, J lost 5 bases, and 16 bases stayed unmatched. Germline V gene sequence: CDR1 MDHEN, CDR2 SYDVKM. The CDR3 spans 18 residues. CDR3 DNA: TGTGCCAGCAAGGAAAGCAGGGGGCGCGGGTGGGATAATTCACCCCTCCACTTT. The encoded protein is CASKESRGRGWDNSPLHF.

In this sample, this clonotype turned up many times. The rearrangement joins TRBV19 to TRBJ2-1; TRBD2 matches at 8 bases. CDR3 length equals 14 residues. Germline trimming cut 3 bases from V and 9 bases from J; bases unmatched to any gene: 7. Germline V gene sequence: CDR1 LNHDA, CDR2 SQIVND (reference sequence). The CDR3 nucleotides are TGTGCCAGTAGTATTCGGGGGGGCCAAGTTGAGCAGTTCTTC. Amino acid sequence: CASSIRGGQVEQFF.

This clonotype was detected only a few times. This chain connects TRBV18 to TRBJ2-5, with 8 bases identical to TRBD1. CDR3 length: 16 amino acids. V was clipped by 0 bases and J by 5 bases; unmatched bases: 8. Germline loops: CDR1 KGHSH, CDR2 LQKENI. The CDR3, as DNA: TGTGCCAGCTCACCACCGGGACAGGCCCGGAGGGAGACCCAGTACTTC. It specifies CASSPPGQARRETQYF.

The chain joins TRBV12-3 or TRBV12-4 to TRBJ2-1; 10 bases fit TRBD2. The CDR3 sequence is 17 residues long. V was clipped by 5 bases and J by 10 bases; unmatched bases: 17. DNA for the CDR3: TGTGCCAGCAGTCCAGGGGTGGTAGCGGGGGGACTCGGGGAGCAGTTCTTC. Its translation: CASSPGVVAGGLGEQFF.

The CDR3 DNA is TGTGCCAGCTCCTCACCGGGACACACCGGGGAGCTGTTTTTT. Its protein product is CASSSPGHTGELFF. The V gene is TRBV19, the J gene TRBJ2-2; D may correspond to TRBD1 or TRBD2 (5 bases each). Germline V CDR1 and CDR2: LNHDA, SQIVND (reference sequence). CDR3 length: 14 amino acids. V was trimmed by 9 bases and J by 3 bases, leaving 14 bases between them.

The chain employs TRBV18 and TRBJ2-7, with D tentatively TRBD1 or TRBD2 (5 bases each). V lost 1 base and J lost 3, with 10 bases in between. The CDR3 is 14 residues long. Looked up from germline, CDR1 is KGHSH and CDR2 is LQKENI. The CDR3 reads CASSPQRDGYEQYF. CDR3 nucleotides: TGTGCCAGCTCACCACAACGGGACGGCTACGAGCAGTACTTC.

The CDR3 DNA follows: TGTGCCAGTCGGGCCGGGACGCAGGTCGACAATGAGCAGTTCTTC. Amino acid sequence: CASRAGTQVDNEQFF. The rearrangement joins TRBV19 to TRBJ2-1; D may be TRBD1 or TRBD2 (5 bases each). Germline-derived CDR1 and CDR2 are LNHDA and SQIVND (reference sequence). Trimming removed 8 bases from V and 5 bases from J, with 19 bases in between. The CDR3 is made up of 15 amino acids.

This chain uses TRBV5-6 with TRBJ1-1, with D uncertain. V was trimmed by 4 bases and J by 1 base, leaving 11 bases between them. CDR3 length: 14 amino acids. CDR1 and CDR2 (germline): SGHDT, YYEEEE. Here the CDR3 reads CASSTGLGNTEAFF. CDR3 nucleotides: TGTGCCAGCAGCACCGGTCTGGGGAACACTGAAGCTTTCTTT.

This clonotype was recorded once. This chain's CDR3 is CSAGTSGRPQYF. CDR3 nucleotides: TGCAGTGCAGGGACTAGCGGGAGGCCCCAGTACTTC. The J gene is TRBJ2-5, the V gene TRBV20-1, with 15 bases lining up with TRBD2. The CDR3 consists of 12 residues. V lost 6 bases, J lost 9 bases, and 2 bases stayed unmatched. Germline CDR1 and CDR2: DFQATT and SNEGSKA (reference sequence).

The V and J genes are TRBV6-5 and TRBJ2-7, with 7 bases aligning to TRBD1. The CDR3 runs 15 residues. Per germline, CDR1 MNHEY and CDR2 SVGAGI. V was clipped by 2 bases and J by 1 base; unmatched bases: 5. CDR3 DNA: TGTGCCAGCAGTTACCCTAACAGGGGTTCCTACGAGCAGTACTTC. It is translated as CASSYPNRGSYEQYF.

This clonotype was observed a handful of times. CDR3 nucleotide sequence: TGTGCCACCAGCAGGGCGACTAGCAGCACAGATACGCAGTATTTT. It is translated as CATSRATSSTDTQYF. The chain carries TRBV15 and TRBJ2-3; 7 positions match TRBD2. CDR1 is LNHNV and CDR2 is YYDKDF in the germline V gene (reference sequence). The trim removed 3 bases at V and 0 bases at J, leaving 3 bases unmatched. This CDR3 region has 15 residues. Looking up the rest from reference TRBV15 and TRBJ2-3 gives the full variable domain: DAMVIQNPRYQVTQFGKPVTLSCSQTLNHNVMYWYQQKSSQAPKLLFHYYDKDFNNEADTPDNFQSRRPNTSFCFLDIRSPGLGDTAMYLCATSRATSSTDTQYFGPGTRLTVL.

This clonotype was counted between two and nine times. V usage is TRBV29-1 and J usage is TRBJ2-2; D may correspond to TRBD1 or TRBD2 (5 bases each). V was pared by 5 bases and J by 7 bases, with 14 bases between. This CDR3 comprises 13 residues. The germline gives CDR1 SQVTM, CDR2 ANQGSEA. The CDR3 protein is CSVPGRRNGELFF. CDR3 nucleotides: TGCAGCGTTCCGGGACGTAGGAACGGGGAGCTGTTTTTT.

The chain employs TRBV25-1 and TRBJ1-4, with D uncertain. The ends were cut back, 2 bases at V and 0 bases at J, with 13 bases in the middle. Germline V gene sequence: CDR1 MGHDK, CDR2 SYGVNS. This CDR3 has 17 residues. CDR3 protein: CASSERQFDATNEKLFF. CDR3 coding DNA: TGTGCCAGCAGTGAACGCCAGTTTGACGCAACTAATGAAAAACTGTTTTTT.

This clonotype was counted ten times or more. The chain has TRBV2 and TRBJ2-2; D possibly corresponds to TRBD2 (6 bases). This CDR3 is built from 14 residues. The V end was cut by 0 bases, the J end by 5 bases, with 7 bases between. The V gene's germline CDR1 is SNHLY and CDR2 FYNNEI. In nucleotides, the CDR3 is TGTGCCAGCAGTGAAGCGGGGGGAACCGGGGAGCTGTTTTTT. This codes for CASSEAGGTGELFF.

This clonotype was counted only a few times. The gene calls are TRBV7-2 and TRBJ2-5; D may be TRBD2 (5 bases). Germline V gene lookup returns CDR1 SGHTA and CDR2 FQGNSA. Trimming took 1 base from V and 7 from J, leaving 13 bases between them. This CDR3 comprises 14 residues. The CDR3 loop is CASSLGAKRGTQYF. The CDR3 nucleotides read TGTGCCAGCAGCTTAGGAGCTAAACGGGGGACCCAGTACTTC.

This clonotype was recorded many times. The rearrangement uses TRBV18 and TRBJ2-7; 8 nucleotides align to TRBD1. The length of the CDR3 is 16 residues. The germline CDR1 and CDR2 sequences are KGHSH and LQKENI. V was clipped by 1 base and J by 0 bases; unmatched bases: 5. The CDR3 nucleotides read TGTGCCAGCTCACCACTAGCGACAGGGGTCTCCTACGAGCAGTACTTC. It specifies CASSPLATGVSYEQYF.